The T cell receptor (beta chain) under discussion was sequenced for a study of regulatory T cells in long-lasting Graves disease. Broader study findings: Patients with persistent disease showed a bias toward TRBV28, TRBJ1-2 and TRBJ2-5.

Libraries of TCR beta came from iRepertoire HTBI primers plus Arm-PCR of CDR3 regions. TCRdb re-called the multiplex PCR reads through MiXCR, storing one row per CDR3 protein. The table records 620,000 or so distinct CDR3 sequences, roughly 15% of them present only once. This clonotype turned up a few times. Its antigen is as yet unknown. Time point noted: newly diagnosed GD, antithyroid drugs for less than 3 months. The TCR library used RNA extracted from PBMCs. Trimming took off 8 bases at V and 9 bases at J, with 14 bases between the two ends. Germline CDR1 SEHNR, CDR2 FQNEAQ (reference sequence). This CDR3 comprises 13 residues. The sample also formed part of further work on T cells in Graves' hyperthyroidism and ophthalmopathy. This second study says: HTBI primers drove first-round RT-PCR of the TCR CDR3.

The chain links TRBV7-9 to TRBJ1-6, with TRBD1 as a possible D gene (5 bases). The sample in question was peripheral blood mononuclear cells (PBMCs), obtained at new diagnosis, from a patient treated with antithyroid drugs. This TCR was recovered from a woman in her 30s with Graves disease. The CDR3 bases are TGTGCCAGCGGGGGGGAAGGAATTTCACCCCTCCACTTT. Translating gives CASGGEGISPLHF.